This TCR beta chain was sequenced in a study of OX40 agonist ivuxolimab in advanced cancers. Looking at the study overall: Ivuxolimab was a fully human IgG2 agonistic monoclonal antibody targeting the costimulatory receptor OX40 (CD134). Partial responses were achieved by three dose-escalation patients, of whom one had hepatocellular carcinoma and two had cutaneous melanoma. The dose-escalation cohort was roughly 80% male with a mean age of about 60 years, ranging from roughly 20 to 85. The point of sequencing TCRbeta in the periphery was to test whether ivuxolimab changed TCR sequence diversity and drove clonal T-cell expansion. Patients were allowed to have had prior anti-PD-1, anti-PD-L1 or anti-CTLA-4 therapy, and 40% of the dose-escalation patients had previously received checkpoint inhibitors. Intravenous ivuxolimab was administered to patients every 2 weeks at six dose levels: 0.01, 0.1, 0.3, 1.5, 3 and 10 mg/kg. The paper describes the monotherapy dose-escalation part (N of about 47 patients) of the phase I trial of ivuxolimab. Of the approximately 50 dose-escalation patients, hepatocellular carcinoma was present in roughly 19, melanoma in roughly 15, renal cell carcinoma in 9 and head and neck cancer in 9.

For sequencing of the TCRbeta CDR3 region, genomic DNA was extracted from the sorted cells. TCRbeta CDR3 regions were sequenced using the immunoSEQ Assay. Entries here come from immuneACCESS through TCRdb and include only in-frame sequences with V and J called. Some clones fail to appear in such tables; in the studies checked, an unresolved V gene covers under half of the shortfall, and the cause of the remainder is unknown. This sample holds over 10,000 clones; approximately 87% were observed only once. Clones ranked in the top ten supply 45% to 50% of the sample. Remarks on this clone: The antigen it binds to is not known. Base qualities are not provided; no much larger clone lies one nucleotide away.

The junction shows trimming of 6 bases on V and 0 bases on J, plus 6 bases between the germline ends. The CDR3, cysteine through phenylalanine, is 14 amino acids long. The retained sequence is limited to the CDR3, 42 bases, with the frame set at the first base. CDR1 MNHNS and CDR2 SASEGT are derived from the germline V gene. Patients with a history of autoimmune disease or receiving systemic immunosuppression were excluded from the trial. In every dose cohort, peripheral blood was drawn for TCR sequencing at baseline, cycle 4 day 1, and cycle 7 day 1. Samples came from an open-label, multicenter, first-in-human phase I dose-escalation trial of ivuxolimab. Adults with locally advanced or metastatic melanoma, renal cell carcinoma, hepatocellular carcinoma or head and neck squamous cell carcinoma were enrolled in the trial. Before TCR sequencing, CD4+ T cells and CD8+ T cells were sorted from peripheral blood as separate populations.

Beyond this particular receptor, the publication reports: In the 0.1-3.0 mg/kg groups, partial responders were among the patients with the lowest normalized peripheral clonal expansion, particularly in CD8+ T cells. After ivuxolimab, more expanded clones were found on average in CD8+ T cells than in CD4+ T cells. Low levels of normalized T-cell clonal expansion were also seen in some patients who did not respond. Clonal expansion of both CD4+ and CD8+ blood T cells was observed from baseline to week 6 at doses 0.1 to 3.0 mg/kg. Antigen specificity was not determined for the clonally expanded peripheral T cells.

The TCR originated in an adult with an advanced solid tumor such as melanoma, head and neck, liver or kidney cancer. The chain uses TRBV6-1 and TRBJ2-6; the D gene remains uncertain. The sample here was CD4+ or CD8+ T cells sorted from blood, taken in a trial of the OX40 agonist ivuxolimab. The bases are TGTGCCAGCAGATCGAGCTCTGGGGCCAACGTCCTGACTTTC. This gives the protein CASRSSSGANVLTF.